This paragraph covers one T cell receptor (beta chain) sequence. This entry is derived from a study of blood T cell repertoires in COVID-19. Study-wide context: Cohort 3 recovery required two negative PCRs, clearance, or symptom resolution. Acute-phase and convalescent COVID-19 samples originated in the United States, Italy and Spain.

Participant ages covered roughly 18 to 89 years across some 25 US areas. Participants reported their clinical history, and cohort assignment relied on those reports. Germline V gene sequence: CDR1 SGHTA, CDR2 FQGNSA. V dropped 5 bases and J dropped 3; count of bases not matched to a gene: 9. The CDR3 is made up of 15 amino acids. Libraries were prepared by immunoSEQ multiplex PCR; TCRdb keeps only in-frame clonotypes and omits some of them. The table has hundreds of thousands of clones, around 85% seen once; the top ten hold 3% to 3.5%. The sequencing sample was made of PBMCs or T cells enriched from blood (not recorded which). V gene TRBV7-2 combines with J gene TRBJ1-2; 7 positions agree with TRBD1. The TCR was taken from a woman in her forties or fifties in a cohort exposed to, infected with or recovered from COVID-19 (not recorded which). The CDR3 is CASSRQGAVDYGYTF. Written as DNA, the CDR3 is TGTGCCAGCAGCAGACAGGGCGCGGTAGACTATGGCTACACCTTC.